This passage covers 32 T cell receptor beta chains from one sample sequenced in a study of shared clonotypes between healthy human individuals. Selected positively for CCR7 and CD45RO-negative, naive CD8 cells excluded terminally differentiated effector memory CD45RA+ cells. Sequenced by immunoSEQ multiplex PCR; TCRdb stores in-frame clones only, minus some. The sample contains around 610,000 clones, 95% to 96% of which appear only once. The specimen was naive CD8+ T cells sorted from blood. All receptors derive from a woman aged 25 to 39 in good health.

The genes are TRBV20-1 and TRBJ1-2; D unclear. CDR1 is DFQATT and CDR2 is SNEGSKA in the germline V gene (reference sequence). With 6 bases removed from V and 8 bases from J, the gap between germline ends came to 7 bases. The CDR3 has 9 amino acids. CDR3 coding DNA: TGCAGTGCCTTGGCGGGCTACACCTTC. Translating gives CSALAGYTF.

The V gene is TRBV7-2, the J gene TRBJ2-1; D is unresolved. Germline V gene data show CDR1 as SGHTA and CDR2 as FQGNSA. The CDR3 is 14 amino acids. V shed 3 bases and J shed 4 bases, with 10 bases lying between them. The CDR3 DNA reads TGTGCCAGCAGCTTCGGTTTCGGGTACAATGAGCAGTTCTTC. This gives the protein CASSFGFGYNEQFF. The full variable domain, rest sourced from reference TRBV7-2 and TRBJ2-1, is GAGVSQSPSNKVTEKGKDVELRCDPISGHTALYWYRQSLGQGLEFLIYFQGNSAPDKSGLPSDRFSAERTGGSVSTLTIQRTQQEDSAVYLCASSFGFGYNEQFFGPGTRLTVL.

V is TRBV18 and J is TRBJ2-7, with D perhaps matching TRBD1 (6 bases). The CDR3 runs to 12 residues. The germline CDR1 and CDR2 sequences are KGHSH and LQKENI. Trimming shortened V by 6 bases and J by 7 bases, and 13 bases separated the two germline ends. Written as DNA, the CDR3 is TGTGCCAGCTCTCCCACAGGGATTGAGCAGTACTTC. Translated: CASSPTGIEQYF.

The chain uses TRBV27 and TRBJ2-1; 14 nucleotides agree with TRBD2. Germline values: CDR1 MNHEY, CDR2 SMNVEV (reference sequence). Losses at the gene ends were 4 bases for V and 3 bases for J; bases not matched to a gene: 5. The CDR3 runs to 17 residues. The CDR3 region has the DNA TGTGCCAGCAGTTACGGGACTAGCGGGAGAGGCTACAATGAGCAGTTCTTC. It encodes CASSYGTSGRGYNEQFF.

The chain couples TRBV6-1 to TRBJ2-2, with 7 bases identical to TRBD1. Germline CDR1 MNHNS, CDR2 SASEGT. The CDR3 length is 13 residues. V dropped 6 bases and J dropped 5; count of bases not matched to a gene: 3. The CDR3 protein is CASRPRGTGELFF. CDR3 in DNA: TGTGCCAGCAGACCCAGGGGGACCGGGGAGCTGTTTTTT.

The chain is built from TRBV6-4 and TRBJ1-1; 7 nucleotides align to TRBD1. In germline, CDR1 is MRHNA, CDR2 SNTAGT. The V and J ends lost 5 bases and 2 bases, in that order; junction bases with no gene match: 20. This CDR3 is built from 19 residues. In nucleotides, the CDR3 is TGTGCCAGCAGTAGGACAGGCGGAACAACCCTTCTAGGTAACACTGAAGCTTTCTTT. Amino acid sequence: CASSRTGGTTLLGNTEAFF.

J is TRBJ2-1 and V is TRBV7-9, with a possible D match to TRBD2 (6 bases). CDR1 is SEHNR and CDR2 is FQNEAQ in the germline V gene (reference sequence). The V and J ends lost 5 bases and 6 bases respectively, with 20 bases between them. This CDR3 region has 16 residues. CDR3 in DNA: TGTGCCAGCAGCCCCGAATCGTCCTTGGGAGGCAATGAGCAGTTCTTC. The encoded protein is CASSPESSLGGNEQFF.

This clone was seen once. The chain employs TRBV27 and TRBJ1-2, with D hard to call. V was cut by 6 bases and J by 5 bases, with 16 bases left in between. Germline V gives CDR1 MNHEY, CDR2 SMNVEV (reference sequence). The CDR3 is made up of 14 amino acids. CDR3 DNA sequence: TGTGCCAGCAGCCTCGGCCAGGTCGGGTATGGCTACACCTTC. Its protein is CASSLGQVGYGYTF.

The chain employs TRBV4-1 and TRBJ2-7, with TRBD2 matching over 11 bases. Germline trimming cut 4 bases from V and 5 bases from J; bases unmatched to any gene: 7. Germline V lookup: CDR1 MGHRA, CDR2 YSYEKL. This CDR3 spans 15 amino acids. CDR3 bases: TGCGCCAGCAGCCGCCATAGCGGGAGGGCCAACGAGCAGTACTTC. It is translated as CASSRHSGRANEQYF.

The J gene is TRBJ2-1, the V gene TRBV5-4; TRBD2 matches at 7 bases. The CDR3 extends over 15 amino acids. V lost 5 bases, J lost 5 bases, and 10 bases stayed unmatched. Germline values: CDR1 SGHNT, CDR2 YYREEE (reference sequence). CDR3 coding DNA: TGTGCCAGCAGACTTAAAACTAGCGCCAACAATGAGCAGTTCTTC. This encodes CASRLKTSANNEQFF.

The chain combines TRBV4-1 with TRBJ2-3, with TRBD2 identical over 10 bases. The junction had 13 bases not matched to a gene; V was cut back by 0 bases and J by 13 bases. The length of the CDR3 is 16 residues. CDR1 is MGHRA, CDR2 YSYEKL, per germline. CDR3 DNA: TGCGCCAGCAGCCAAGAGGCTAGCGGGAGTTGGGGTAAGAAGTATTTT. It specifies CASSQEASGSWGKKYF.

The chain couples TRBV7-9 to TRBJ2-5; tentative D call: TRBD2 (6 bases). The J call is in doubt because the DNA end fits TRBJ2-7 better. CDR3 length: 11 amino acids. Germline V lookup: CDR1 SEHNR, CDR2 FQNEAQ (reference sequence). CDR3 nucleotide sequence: TGTGCCAGCACCGGGGGATACGAGCAGTACTTC. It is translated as CASTGGYEQYF.

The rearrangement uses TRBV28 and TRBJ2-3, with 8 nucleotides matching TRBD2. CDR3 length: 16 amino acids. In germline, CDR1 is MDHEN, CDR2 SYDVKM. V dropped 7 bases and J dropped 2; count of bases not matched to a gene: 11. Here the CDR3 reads CASKTGTSHTTDTQYF. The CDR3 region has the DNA TGTGCCAGCAAAACGGGGACTAGTCATACCACAGATACGCAGTATTTT.

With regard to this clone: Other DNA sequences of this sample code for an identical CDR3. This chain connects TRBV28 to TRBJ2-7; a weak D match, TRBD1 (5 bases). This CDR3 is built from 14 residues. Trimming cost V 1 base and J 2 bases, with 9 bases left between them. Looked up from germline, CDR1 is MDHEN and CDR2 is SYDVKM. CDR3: CASSLSGHTYEQYF. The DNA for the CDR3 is TGTGCCAGCAGTTTATCAGGGCACACCTACGAGCAGTACTTC.

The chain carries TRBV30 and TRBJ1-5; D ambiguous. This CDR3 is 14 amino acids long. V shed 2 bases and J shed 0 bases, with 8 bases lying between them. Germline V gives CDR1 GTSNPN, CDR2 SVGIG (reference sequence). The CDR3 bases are TGTGCCTGGAGTTACGTCCATAGCAATCAGCCCCAGCATTTT. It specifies CAWSYVHSNQPQHF.

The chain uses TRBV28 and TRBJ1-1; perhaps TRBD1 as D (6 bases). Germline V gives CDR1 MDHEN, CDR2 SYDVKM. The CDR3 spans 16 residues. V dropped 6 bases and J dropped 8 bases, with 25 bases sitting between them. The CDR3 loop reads CASSPTAPGQRREAFF. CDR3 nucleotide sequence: TGTGCCAGCAGCCCCACCGCGCCAGGACAGCGCCGGGAAGCTTTCTTT.

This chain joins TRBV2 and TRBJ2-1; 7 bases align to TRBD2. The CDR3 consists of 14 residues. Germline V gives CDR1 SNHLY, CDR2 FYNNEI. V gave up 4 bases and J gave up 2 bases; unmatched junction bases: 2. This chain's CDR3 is CASSGGGTYNEQFF. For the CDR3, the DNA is TGTGCCAGCAGTGGCGGGGGAACCTACAATGAGCAGTTCTTC.

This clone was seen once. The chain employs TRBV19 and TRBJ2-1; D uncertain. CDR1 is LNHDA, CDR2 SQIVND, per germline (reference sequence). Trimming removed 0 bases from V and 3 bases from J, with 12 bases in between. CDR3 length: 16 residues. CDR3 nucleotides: TGTGCCAGTAGTATAGAGGGGATAGGGCACTACAATGAGCAGTTCTTC. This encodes CASSIEGIGHYNEQFF.

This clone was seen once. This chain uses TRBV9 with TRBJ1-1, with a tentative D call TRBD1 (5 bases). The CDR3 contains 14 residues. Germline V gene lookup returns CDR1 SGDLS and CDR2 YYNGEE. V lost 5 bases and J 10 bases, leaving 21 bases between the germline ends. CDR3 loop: CASRGEGTVSVAFF. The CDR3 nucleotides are TGTGCCAGCAGGGGAGAGGGGACGGTCTCGGTAGCTTTCTTT.

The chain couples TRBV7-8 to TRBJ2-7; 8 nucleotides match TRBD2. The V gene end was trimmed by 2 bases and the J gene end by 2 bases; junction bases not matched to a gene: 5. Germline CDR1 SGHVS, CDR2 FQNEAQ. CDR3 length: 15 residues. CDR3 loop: CASSLSSGTTYEQYF. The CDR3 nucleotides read TGTGCCAGCAGCTTAAGTAGCGGGACAACCTACGAGCAGTACTTC.

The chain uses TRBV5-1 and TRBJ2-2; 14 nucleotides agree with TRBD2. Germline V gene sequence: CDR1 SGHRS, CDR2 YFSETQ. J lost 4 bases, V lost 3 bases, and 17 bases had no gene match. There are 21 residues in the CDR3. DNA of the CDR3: TGCGCCAGCAGCTGGGGAGTTCCGACTAGCGGGAGGGCTTTCTTCACCGGGGAGCTGTTTTTT. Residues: CASSWGVPTSGRAFFTGELFF.

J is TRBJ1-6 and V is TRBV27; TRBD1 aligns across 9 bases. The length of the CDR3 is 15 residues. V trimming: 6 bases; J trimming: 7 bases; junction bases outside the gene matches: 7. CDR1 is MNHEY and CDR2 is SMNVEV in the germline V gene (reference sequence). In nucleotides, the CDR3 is TGTGCCAGCAGAGTGGGGACAGGGACGAATTCACCCCTCCACTTT. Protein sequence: CASRVGTGTNSPLHF.

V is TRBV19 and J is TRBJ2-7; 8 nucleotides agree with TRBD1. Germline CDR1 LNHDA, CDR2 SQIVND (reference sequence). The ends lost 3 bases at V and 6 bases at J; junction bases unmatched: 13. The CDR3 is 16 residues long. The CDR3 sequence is CASSIARSRGLGEQYF. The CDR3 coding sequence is TGTGCCAGTAGTATCGCCCGGAGCAGGGGGCTCGGCGAGCAGTACTTC. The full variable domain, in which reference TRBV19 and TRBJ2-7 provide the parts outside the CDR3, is DGGITQSPKYLFRKEGQNVTLSCEQNLNHDAMYWYRQDPGQGLRLIYYSQIVNDFQKGDIAEGYSVSREKKESFPLTVTSAQKNPTAFYLCASSIARSRGLGEQYFGPGTRLTVT.

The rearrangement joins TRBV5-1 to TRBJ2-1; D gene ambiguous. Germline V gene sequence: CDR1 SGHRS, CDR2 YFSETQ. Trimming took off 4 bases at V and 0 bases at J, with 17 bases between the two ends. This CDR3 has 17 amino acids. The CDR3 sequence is CASSGSDSAISYNEQFF. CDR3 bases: TGCGCCAGCAGCGGATCCGATTCCGCGATCTCCTACAATGAGCAGTTCTTC.

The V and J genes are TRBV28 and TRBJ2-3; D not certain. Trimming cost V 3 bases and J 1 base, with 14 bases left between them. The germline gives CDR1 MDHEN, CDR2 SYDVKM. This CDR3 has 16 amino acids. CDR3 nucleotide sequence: TGTGCCAGCAGTTTCCTCGGGTCATTGGGCACAGATACGCAGTATTTT. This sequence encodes CASSFLGSLGTDTQYF. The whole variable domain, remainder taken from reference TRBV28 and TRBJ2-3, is DVKVTQSSRYLVKRTGEKVFLECVQDMDHENMFWYRQDPGLGLRLIYFSYDVKMKEKGDIPEGYSVSREKKERFSLILESASTNQTSMYLCASSFLGSLGTDTQYFGPGTRLTVL.

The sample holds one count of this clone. As DNA, the CDR3 is TGTGCCAGCAGTGAAGGGAAGGGACCGCAGGCCTACGAGCAGTACTTC. As protein: CASSEGKGPQAYEQYF. V is TRBV2 and J is TRBJ2-7; TRBD1 or TRBD2 may be the D gene (5 bases each). The length of the CDR3 is 16 residues. Germline V CDR1 and CDR2: SNHLY, FYNNEI. V dropped 1 base and J dropped 2 bases, with 15 bases sitting between them.

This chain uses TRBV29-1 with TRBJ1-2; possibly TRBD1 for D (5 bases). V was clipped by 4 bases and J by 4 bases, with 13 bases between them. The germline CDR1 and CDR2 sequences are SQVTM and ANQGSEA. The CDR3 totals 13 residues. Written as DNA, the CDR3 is TGCAGCGTTGGTTGGGACGGCGTCTATGGCTACACCTTC. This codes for CSVGWDGVYGYTF.

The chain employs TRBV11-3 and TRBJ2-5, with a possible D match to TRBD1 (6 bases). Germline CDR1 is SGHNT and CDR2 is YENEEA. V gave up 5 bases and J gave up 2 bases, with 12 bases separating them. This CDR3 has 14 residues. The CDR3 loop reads CASSLGGQQETQYF. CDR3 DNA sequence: TGTGCCAGCAGCCTAGGAGGACAGCAAGAGACCCAGTACTTC.

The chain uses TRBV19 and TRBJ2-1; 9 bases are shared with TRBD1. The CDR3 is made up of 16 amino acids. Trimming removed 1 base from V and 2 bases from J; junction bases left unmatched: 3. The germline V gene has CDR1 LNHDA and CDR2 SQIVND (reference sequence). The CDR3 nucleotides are TGTGCCAGTAGTATAGGGGGACAGGGAGCCTACAATGAGCAGTTCTTC. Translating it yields CASSIGGQGAYNEQFF.

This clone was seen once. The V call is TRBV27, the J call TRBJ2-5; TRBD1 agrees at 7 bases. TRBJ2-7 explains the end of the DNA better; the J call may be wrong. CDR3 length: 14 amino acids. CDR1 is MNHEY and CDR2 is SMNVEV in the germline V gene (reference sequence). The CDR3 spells CASSPPGQSHEQYF. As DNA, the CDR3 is TGTGCCAGCAGCCCTCCGGGACAGTCCCACGAGCAGTACTTC.

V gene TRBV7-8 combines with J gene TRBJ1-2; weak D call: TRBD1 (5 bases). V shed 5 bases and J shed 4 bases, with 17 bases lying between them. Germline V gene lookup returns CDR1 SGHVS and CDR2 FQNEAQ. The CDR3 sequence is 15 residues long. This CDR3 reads CASSLRWGETYGYTF. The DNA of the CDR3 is TGTGCCAGCAGCCTACGCTGGGGGGAGACCTATGGCTACACCTTC.

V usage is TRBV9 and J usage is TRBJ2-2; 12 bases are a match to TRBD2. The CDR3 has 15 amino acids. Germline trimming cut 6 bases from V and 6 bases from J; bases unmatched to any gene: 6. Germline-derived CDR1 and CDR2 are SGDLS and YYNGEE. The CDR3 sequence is CASTPTSGSPGELFF. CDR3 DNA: TGTGCCAGCACCCCGACTAGCGGGAGTCCCGGGGAGCTGTTTTTT.